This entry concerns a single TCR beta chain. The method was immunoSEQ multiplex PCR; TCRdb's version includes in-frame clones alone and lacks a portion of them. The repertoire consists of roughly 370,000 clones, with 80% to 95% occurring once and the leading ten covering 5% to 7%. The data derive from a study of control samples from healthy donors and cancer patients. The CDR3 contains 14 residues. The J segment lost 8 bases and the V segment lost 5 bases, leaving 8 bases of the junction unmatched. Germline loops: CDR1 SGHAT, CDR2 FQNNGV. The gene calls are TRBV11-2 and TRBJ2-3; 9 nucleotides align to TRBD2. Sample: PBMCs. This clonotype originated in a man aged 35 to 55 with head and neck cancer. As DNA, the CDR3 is TGTGCCAGCAGCCCCTTAGCGGGAGCGGCTACGCAGTATTTT. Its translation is CASSPLAGAATQYF. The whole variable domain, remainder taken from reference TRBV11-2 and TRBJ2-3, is EAGVAQSPRYKIIEKRQSVAFWCNPISGHATLYWYQQILGQGPKLLIQFQNNGVVDDSQLPKDRFSAERLKGVDSTLKIQPAKLEDSAVYLCASSPLAGAATQYFGPGTRLTVL.